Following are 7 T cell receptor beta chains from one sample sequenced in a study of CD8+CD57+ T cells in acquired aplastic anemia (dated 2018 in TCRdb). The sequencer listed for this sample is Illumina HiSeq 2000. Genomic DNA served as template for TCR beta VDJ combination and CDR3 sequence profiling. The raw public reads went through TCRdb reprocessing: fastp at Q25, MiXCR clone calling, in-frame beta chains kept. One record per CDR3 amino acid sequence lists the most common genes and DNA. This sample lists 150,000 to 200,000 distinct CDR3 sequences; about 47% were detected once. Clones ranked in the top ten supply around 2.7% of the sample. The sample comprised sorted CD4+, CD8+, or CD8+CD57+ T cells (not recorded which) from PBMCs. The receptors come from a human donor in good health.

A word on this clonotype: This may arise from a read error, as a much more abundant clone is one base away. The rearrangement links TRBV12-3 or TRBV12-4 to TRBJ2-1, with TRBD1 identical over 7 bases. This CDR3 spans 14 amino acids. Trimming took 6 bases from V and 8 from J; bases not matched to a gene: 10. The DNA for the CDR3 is TGTGCCAGCAGCCGCAACAGGGGCAGGGATGAGCAGTTCTTC. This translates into CASSRNRGRDEQFF.

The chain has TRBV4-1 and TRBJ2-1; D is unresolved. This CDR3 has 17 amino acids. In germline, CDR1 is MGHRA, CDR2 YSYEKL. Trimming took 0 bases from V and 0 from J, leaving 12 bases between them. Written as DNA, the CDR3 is TGCGCCAGCAGCCAAGATGGCAGAAGGAGCTCCTACAATGAGCAGTTCTTC. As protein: CASSQDGRRSSYNEQFF.

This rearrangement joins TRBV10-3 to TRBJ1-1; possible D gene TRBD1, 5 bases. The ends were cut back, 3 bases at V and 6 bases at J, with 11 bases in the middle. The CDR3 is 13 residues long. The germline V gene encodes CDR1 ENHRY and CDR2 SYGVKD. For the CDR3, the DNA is TGTGCCATCAGTGACGGGGCATCCCCTGAAGCTTTCTTT. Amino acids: CAISDGASPEAFF.

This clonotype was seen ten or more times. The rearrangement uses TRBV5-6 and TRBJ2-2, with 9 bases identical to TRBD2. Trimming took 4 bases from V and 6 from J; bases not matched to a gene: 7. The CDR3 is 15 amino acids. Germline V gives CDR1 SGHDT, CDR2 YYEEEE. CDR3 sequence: CASSIGTSSAGELFF. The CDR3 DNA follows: TGTGCCAGCAGCATCGGGACTAGCTCAGCCGGGGAGCTGTTTTTT.

The CDR3 here is CATSATGSNYEQYF. Written as DNA, the CDR3 is TGTGCCACCAGCGCGACAGGGAGTAACTACGAGCAGTACTTC. V usage is TRBV24-1 and J usage is TRBJ2-7, with TRBD1 matching over 7 bases. V was clipped by 7 bases and J by 3 bases; unmatched bases: 8. This CDR3 has 14 amino acids. CDR1 KGHDR and CDR2 SFDVKD come from the germline V gene.

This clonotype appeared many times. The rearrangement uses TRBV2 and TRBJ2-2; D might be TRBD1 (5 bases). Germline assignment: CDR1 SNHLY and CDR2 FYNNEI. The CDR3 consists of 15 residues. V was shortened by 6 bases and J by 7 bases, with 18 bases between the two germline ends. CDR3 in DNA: TGTGCCAGCAGGGCTCAGGGTACACGAAACGGGGAGCTGTTTTTT. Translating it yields CASRAQGTRNGELFF.

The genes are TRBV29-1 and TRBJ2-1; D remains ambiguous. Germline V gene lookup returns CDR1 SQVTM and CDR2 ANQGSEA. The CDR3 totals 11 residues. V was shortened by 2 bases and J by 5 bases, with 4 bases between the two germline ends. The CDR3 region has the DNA TGCAGCGTTGAATCGGACAATGAGCAGTTCTTC. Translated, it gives CSVESDNEQFF.